The present T cell receptor (beta chain) was sequenced within a study of Tregs in tolerant kidney transplant recipients. Method: immunoSEQ multiplex PCR; TCRdb's copy keeps in-frame clones and lacks some. Recorded for this sample: some 30,000 clones. Mixed chimerism was transient after nonmyeloablative marrow transplants from related graft donors. Unstimulated regulatory T cells (CD4+CD25+CD127-), CD4+CD25- non-regulatory cells, CD4 and CD8 cells were FACS-sorted from thawed PBMCs. Trimming took 0 bases from V and 2 from J, leaving 9 bases between them. The germline V gene has CDR1 KGHSH and CDR2 LQKENI. This CDR3 spans 15 amino acids. Worth noting for this clone: The missing CDR3 end, 3 residues past where the read stops, is filled in from the germline J gene.

Specimen: CD4+ T cells from blood (PBMCs), collected 24 months after the transplant. The TCR comes from a human patient who received a combined kidney and bone marrow transplant. Some T cells could come from the graft donor. The chain uses TRBV18 and TRBJ2-3; no clear D gene. The CDR3 reads CASSPPAVFTDTQYF. CDR3 DNA, as far as it was read: TGTGCCAGCTCACCACCGGCGGTATTCACAGATACG.